A selection of T cell receptor beta chains follows, all from one sample in a study of lymphopenia after photon versus proton radiotherapy. Data came from immunoSEQ multiplex PCR; TCRdb stores just in-frame clones and leaves some out. The sample has tens of thousands of clones; 75% to 90% are singletons. The source material was peripheral blood, sampled from a patient treated with proton-based radiotherapy. The receptor source for this set is a man at least 80 years old with esophageal cancer. The CDR3 runs from the conserved cysteine through the conserved F or W. The order of the fields is CDR3 protein, CDR3 DNA, J gene, D gene, CDR3 length, V gene, clone size. A D gene is named only where the DNA matches it firmly. Not every row has a clone size; where given, it reads once, few, many or a size class.

cdr3_aa: CAITSGEGYGYEQYF; cdr3_nt: TGTGCCATCACTAGCGGCGAGGGGTATGGCTACGAGCAGTACTTC; j_call: TRBJ2-7; d_call: TRBD2; cdr3_length: 15; v_call: TRBV10-3; clone_size: -
cdr3_aa: CASSVHRDGSSYEQYF; cdr3_nt: TGTGCCAGCAGCGTACACAGGGATGGAAGCTCCTACGAGCAGTACTTC; j_call: TRBJ2-7; d_call: -; cdr3_length: 16; v_call: TRBV2; clone_size: -
cdr3_aa: CASSVEGNTEAFF; cdr3_nt: TGTGCCAGCAGCGTAGAGGGTAACACTGAAGCTTTCTTT; j_call: TRBJ1-1; d_call: -; cdr3_length: 13; v_call: TRBV9; clone_size: -
cdr3_aa: CASSVTGVAGELFF; cdr3_nt: TGTGCCAGCAGCGTTACAGGGGTGGCCGGGGAGCTGTTTTTT; j_call: TRBJ2-2; d_call: TRBD1; cdr3_length: 14; v_call: TRBV9; clone_size: -
cdr3_aa: CASSLRDVGYEQYF; cdr3_nt: TGTGCCAGCAGTCTCCGGGACGTGGGCTACGAGCAGTACTTC; j_call: TRBJ2-7; d_call: -; cdr3_length: 14; v_call: TRBV6-1; clone_size: -
cdr3_aa: CAWSVGTSDQETQYF; cdr3_nt: TGTGCCTGGAGTGTAGGGACTAGCGACCAAGAGACCCAGTACTTC; j_call: TRBJ2-5; d_call: TRBD2; cdr3_length: 15; v_call: TRBV30; clone_size: -
cdr3_aa: CASSLGTMGDTQYF; cdr3_nt: TGCGCCAGCAGCTTGGGGACCATGGGAGATACGCAGTATTTT; j_call: TRBJ2-3; d_call: -; cdr3_length: 14; v_call: TRBV5-1; clone_size: -
cdr3_aa: CASSTGISAAEAFF; cdr3_nt: TGTGCCAGCAGTACAGGGATTTCGGCAGCTGAAGCTTTCTTT; j_call: TRBJ1-1; d_call: -; cdr3_length: 14; v_call: TRBV6-5; clone_size: -
cdr3_aa: CASSPRSQETQYF; cdr3_nt: TGTGCCAGCAGCCCCCGGTCCCAAGAGACCCAGTACTTC; j_call: TRBJ2-5; d_call: -; cdr3_length: 13; v_call: TRBV5-6; clone_size: few
cdr3_aa: CASSSKGTSGSYEQYF; cdr3_nt: TGTGCCAGCAGCTCCAAAGGGACTAGCGGCTCCTACGAGCAGTACTTC; j_call: TRBJ2-7; d_call: TRBD2; cdr3_length: 16; v_call: TRBV7-4; clone_size: -